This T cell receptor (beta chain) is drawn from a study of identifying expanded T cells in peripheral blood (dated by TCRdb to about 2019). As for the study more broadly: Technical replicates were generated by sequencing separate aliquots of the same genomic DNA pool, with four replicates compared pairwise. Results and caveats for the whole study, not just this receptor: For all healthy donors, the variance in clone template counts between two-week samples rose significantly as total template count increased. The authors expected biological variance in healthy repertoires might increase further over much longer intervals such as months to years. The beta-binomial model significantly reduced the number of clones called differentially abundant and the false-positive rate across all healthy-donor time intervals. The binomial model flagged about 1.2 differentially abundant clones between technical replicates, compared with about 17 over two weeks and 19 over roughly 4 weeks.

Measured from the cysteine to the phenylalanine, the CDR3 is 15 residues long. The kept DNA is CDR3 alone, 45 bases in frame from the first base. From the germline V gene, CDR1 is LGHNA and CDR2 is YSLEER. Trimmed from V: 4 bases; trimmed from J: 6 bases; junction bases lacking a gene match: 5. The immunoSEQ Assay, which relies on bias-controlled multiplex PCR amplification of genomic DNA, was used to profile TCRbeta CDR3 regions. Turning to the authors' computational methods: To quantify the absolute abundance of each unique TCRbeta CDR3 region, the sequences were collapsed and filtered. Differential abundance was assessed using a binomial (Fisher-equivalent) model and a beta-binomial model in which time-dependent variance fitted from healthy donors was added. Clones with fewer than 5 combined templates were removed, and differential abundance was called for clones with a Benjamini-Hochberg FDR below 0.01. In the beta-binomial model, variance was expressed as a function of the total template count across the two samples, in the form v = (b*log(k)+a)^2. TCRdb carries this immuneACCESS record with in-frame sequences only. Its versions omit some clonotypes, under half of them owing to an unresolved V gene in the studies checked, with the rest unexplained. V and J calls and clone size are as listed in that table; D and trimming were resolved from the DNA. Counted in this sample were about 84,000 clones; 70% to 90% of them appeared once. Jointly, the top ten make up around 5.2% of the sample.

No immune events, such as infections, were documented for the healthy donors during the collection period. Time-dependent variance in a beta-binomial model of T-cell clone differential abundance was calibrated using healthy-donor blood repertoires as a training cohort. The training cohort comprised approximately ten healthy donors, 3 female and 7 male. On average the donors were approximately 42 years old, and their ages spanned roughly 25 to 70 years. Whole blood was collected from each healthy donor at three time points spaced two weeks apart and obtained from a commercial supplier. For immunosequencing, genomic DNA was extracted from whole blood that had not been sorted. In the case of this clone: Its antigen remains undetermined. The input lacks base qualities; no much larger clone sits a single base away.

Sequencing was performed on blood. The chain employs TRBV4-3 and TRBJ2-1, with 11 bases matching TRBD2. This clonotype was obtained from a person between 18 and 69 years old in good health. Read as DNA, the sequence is TGCGCCAGCAGCCTCGGACTAGCGGGTCTCAATGAGCAGTTCTTC. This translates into CASSLGLAGLNEQFF.